Each of the 11 T cell receptor beta chains below was sequenced from the same sample in a study of CD8 T cells in ankylosing spondylitis (dated by TCRdb to 2016 to 2017). Paper-wide results and their limitations: Blood from ankylosing spondylitis patients appeared to be characterized by a TCR beta motif composed of about eight highly homologous amino acid variants.

Library method: 5' RACE. Data came from an Illumina HiSeq 2500. In TCRdb, the public reads were trimmed at Q25 with fastp and aligned with MiXCR, with productive beta chains retained. Every distinct CDR3 protein forms one entry, paired with its most common genes and DNA. The sample table shows about 800,000 distinct CDR3 sequences, and roughly 10% are seen once. In total, the top ten clones hold 0.51% of the sample. These receptors' targets are unknown. Sequencing was done on a sample of blood, either unsorted or a sorted T cell fraction (not recorded which). The receptors originated from a male donor with ankylosing spondylitis.

This clonotype has just a few counts. The chain combines TRBV28 with TRBJ2-2, with TRBD1 identical over 7 bases. V shed 0 bases, J shed 1 base, and the junction held 8 bases outside the gene matches. The V gene's germline CDR1 is MDHEN and CDR2 SYDVKM. This CDR3 contains 18 residues. The CDR3: CASSLWAGGSLNTGELFF. CDR3 nucleotide sequence: TGTGCCAGCAGTTTATGGGCAGGGGGTAGTCTGAACACCGGGGAGCTGTTTTTT.

This clonotype was counted only a few times. V is TRBV4-2 and J is TRBJ2-7, with 11 bases lining up with TRBD2. Germline lookup yields CDR1 LGHNA and CDR2 YNFKEQ. This CDR3 is built from 15 residues. The V and J ends lost 4 bases and 3 bases, in that order; junction bases with no gene match: 5. CDR3 amino acids: CASSPTSGSIYEQYF. As DNA, the CDR3 is TGTGCCAGCAGCCCCACTAGCGGGAGTATCTACGAGCAGTACTTC.

This clonotype occurred a few times. The V call is TRBV20-1, the J call TRBJ1-2; D is unclear. V was shortened by 5 bases and J by 3 bases, with 10 bases between the two germline ends. The length of the CDR3 is 12 residues. The V gene's germline CDR1 is DFQATT and CDR2 SNEGSKA (reference sequence). Here the CDR3 reads CSASSEYYGYTF. The CDR3 region has the DNA TGCAGTGCTTCCAGTGAATACTATGGCTACACCTTC.

This clonotype showed up many times. V usage is TRBV20-1 and J usage is TRBJ2-7, with D unresolved. With 5 bases removed from V and 1 base from J, the gap between germline ends came to 12 bases. Germline V gives CDR1 DFQATT, CDR2 SNEGSKA (reference sequence). The CDR3 contains 13 residues. This CDR3 is CSAEFSGSYEQYF. DNA of the CDR3: TGCAGTGCTGAATTCAGTGGGTCCTACGAGCAGTACTTC.

The rearrangement joins TRBV30 to TRBJ2-7; D not certain. CDR3 length: 11 residues. Germline CDR1 GTSNPN, CDR2 SVGIG (reference sequence). The V and J ends lost 2 bases and 12 bases respectively, with 14 bases between them. The CDR3 sequence: CAWSNQTRMYF. CDR3 DNA: TGTGCCTGGAGTAATCAGACCCGGATGTACTTC.

This sequence joins TRBV10-2 and TRBJ1-2; tentative D call: TRBD1 (5 bases). Germline V gene data show CDR1 as WSHSY and CDR2 as SAAADI. Trimming pared 6 bases from V and 0 bases from J, leaving 23 bases between. The CDR3 runs to 18 residues. CDR3 region: CASRISNPIRDANYGYTF. The CDR3 DNA reads TGCGCCAGCAGGATCTCGAATCCAATCCGGGACGCTAACTATGGCTACACCTTC.

This clonotype was recorded a few times. This chain uses TRBV4-1 with TRBJ2-1; D unresolved. V lost 3 bases, J lost 4 bases, and 13 bases lay in between. Germline CDR1 MGHRA, CDR2 YSYEKL. CDR3 length equals 15 residues. CDR3 bases: TGCGCCAGCAGCCAGAGGAGTCTTGTATACAATGAGCAGTTCTTC. Translation gives CASSQRSLVYNEQFF.

V is TRBV6-1 and J is TRBJ1-2, with TRBD1 identical over 7 bases. Trimming at V came to 7 bases and at J to 6 bases, leaving 11 bases not matched to a gene. CDR1 and CDR2 (germline): MNHNS, SASEGT. The CDR3 totals 14 residues. The CDR3, as DNA: TGTGCCAGCAAGAGGGGGCAACGGACCCATGGCTACACCTTC. Translating it yields CASKRGQRTHGYTF.

The V and J genes are TRBV11-2 and TRBJ2-6, with 8 positions matching TRBD1. The V gene's germline CDR1 is SGHAT and CDR2 FQNNGV. The CDR3 is made up of 18 amino acids. V shed 3 bases and J 2 bases; nucleotides not matched to a gene: 9. CDR3 amino acids: CASSLRTGTPAGANVLTF. CDR3 coding DNA: TGTGCCAGCAGCTTGAGGACAGGGACCCCCGCTGGGGCCAACGTCCTGACTTTC. The full variable domain, with the rest looked up from reference TRBV11-2 and TRBJ2-6, is EAGVAQSPRYKIIEKRQSVAFWCNPISGHATLYWYQQILGQGPKLLIQFQNNGVVDDSQLPKDRFSAERLKGVDSTLKIQPAKLEDSAVYLCASSLRTGTPAGANVLTFGAGSRLTVL.

This clonotype was seen a few times. The chain couples TRBV6-5 to TRBJ2-7; D is undetermined. CDR1 and CDR2 from the germline V gene are MNHEY and SVGAGI. Trimming cost V 0 bases and J 4 bases, with 13 bases left between them. The CDR3 sequence is 15 residues long. DNA for the CDR3: TGTGCCAGCAGTTACTCGTCTATGGCTAAATACGAGCAGTACTTC. It yields the protein CASSYSSMAKYEQYF.

J is TRBJ1-3 and V is TRBV9; D is uncertain. The CDR3 consists of 15 residues. With 0 bases removed from V and 2 bases from J, the gap between germline ends came to 9 bases. Germline V gene lookup returns CDR1 SGDLS and CDR2 YYNGEE. The CDR3 DNA sequence: TGTGCCAGCAGCGTAGGAGCAGTCCCTGGAAACACCATATATTTT. Protein sequence: CASSVGAVPGNTIYF.